Each of the 24 T cell receptor beta chains below was sequenced from the same sample in a study of neurological immune-mediated disorders. TCRdb re-derived calls from the 5' RACE reads in MiXCR, one entry per CDR3 protein. The sample has roughly 89,000 distinct CDR3 sequences; approximately 2.4% are singletons. The sample comprised PBMCs. The receptors were gathered from a woman aged 25 to 39 with multiple sclerosis.

This clonotype has ten or more counts. This rearrangement joins TRBV27 to TRBJ1-6; TRBD1 might be the D (5 bases). The V gene lost 2 bases and the J gene lost 9 bases, with 8 bases spanning the gap. Germline CDR1 reads MNHEY; CDR2 reads SMNVEV (reference sequence). This CDR3 contains 13 residues. CDR3 amino acids: CASSLDSFSPLHF. CDR3 nucleotides: TGTGCCAGCAGTTTAGACAGCTTTTCACCCCTCCACTTT.

This clonotype was seen repeatedly, ten times or more. The chain is built from TRBV5-1 and TRBJ1-1; weak D call: TRBD1 (6 bases). From germline, CDR1 is SGHRS and CDR2 YFSETQ. The CDR3 is 13 residues long. V lost 4 bases and J lost 4, with 11 bases in between. The CDR3 spells CASSAEDSTEAFF. CDR3 coding DNA: TGCGCCAGCAGCGCAGAGGACAGCACTGAAGCTTTCTTT.

This clonotype was seen many times. The rearrangement joins TRBV6-6 to TRBJ2-1; D call uncertain. Germline loops: CDR1 MNHNY, CDR2 SVGAGI (reference sequence). The CDR3 loop spans 15 amino acids. V dropped 4 bases and J dropped 5 bases, with 15 bases sitting between them. The CDR3 reads CASSSSPGRNNEQFF. CDR3 bases: TGTGCCAGCAGTTCCTCCCCCGGACGCAACAATGAGCAGTTCTTC.

This clonotype was detected many times. The genes are TRBV5-1 and TRBJ1-2; a weak D match, TRBD1 (5 bases). V was pared by 3 bases and J by 13 bases, with 22 bases between. The CDR3 spans 14 residues. Germline CDR1 reads SGHRS; CDR2 reads YFSETQ. The CDR3 loop reads CASSSGGPGLNVTF. CDR3 nucleotides: TGCGCCAGCAGCTCTGGGGGTCCGGGACTGAACGTCACCTTC. The whole variable domain, remainder taken from reference TRBV5-1 and TRBJ1-2, is KAGVTQTPRYLIKTRGQQVTLSCSPISGHRSVSWYQQTPGQGLQFLFEYFSETQRNKGNFPGRFSGRQFSNSRSEMNVSTLELGDSALYLCASSSGGPGLNVTFGSGTRLTVV.

This clonotype occurred many times. This chain connects TRBV29-1 to TRBJ2-1, with 7 bases lining up with TRBD2. V shed 1 base and J 10 bases; nucleotides not matched to a gene: 4. Looked up from germline, CDR1 is SQVTM and CDR2 is ANQGSEA. CDR3 length: 12 residues. CDR3 residues: CSVEGGTTEQFF. CDR3 in DNA: TGCAGCGTTGAAGGGGGGACTACGGAGCAGTTCTTC.

This clonotype was counted at least ten times. The V and J genes are TRBV12-3 or TRBV12-4 and TRBJ1-4; D not certain. The V and J ends lost 5 bases and 4 bases respectively, with 8 bases between them. The CDR3 runs to 13 residues. CDR3 residues: CASSRDFNEKLFF. CDR3 in DNA: TGTGCCAGCAGTCGGGATTTTAATGAAAAACTGTTTTTT.

This clonotype was counted ten times or more. The rearrangement uses TRBV2 and TRBJ2-3, with D perhaps TRBD1 (6 bases). V dropped 4 bases and J dropped 3 bases, with 11 bases sitting between them. CDR3 length equals 14 residues. Germline V CDR1 and CDR2: SNHLY, FYNNEI. The CDR3 nucleotides read TGTGCCAGCAGTGGGGGGCAGGTAACAGATACGCAGTATTTT. It codes for CASSGGQVTDTQYF.

Comments on this clonotype: This may arise from a read error, as a much more abundant clone is one base away. This chain joins TRBV20-1 and TRBJ1-5, with D unresolved. The CDR3 runs 12 residues. CDR1 is DFQATT, CDR2 SNEGSKA, per germline (reference sequence). In DNA, the CDR3 is TGCAGTGCTAGAGACGGGAATCAGCCCCAGAATTTT. This gives the protein CSARDGNQPQNF.

This clonotype was counted at least ten times. This chain uses TRBV7-9 with TRBJ1-5; D is unresolved. Germline CDR1 reads SEHNR; CDR2 reads FQNEAQ (reference sequence). Trimming shortened V by 3 bases and J by 4 bases, and 13 bases separated the two germline ends. The CDR3 spans 15 residues. CDR3 nucleotide sequence: TGTGCCAGCAGCTTCGATACTTGGGCAAATCAGCCCCAGCATTTT. Its protein product is CASSFDTWANQPQHF.

There are many counts of this clonotype. This rearrangement joins TRBV7-9 to TRBJ2-3, with D possibly TRBD2 on 6 matching bases. Trimming shortened V by 5 bases and J by 6 bases, and 12 bases separated the two germline ends. CDR1 is SEHNR and CDR2 is FQNEAQ in the germline V gene (reference sequence). This CDR3 region has 13 residues. DNA of the CDR3: TGTGCCAGCAGCACCCAACTAGCTGATACGCAGTATTTT. It translates to CASSTQLADTQYF.

This clonotype has at least ten counts. The chain couples TRBV24-1 to TRBJ2-5, with TRBD1 as a possible D gene (6 bases). Germline CDR1 KGHDR, CDR2 SFDVKD. The germline V and J ends were trimmed by 4 bases and 4 bases, with 18 bases remaining between them. CDR3 length equals 16 residues. CDR3 nucleotide sequence: TGTGCCACCAGTGAAACCTACCAGACAGGAAGAGAGACCCAGTACTTC. It translates to CATSETYQTGRETQYF.

This clonotype was seen repeatedly, ten times or more. The V gene is TRBV3-1, the J gene TRBJ1-5; D ambiguous. CDR1 is LGHDT and CDR2 is YNNKEL in the germline V gene (reference sequence). There are 13 residues in the CDR3. The V end was cut by 0 bases, the J end by 5 bases, with 5 bases between. Here the CDR3 reads CASSQERDQPQHF. The CDR3 DNA sequence: TGTGCCAGCAGCCAAGAACGCGATCAGCCCCAGCATTTT.

Comment on this clonotype: It may be a read error: a sequence one base away is much more abundant. The chain carries TRBV18 and TRBJ1-5, with 7 bases identical to TRBD1. Germline-derived CDR1 and CDR2 are KGHSH and LQKENI. CDR3 length: 16 residues. CDR3 in DNA: TGTGCCAGCTCACCAAATCCCGGGACAGTCAGCCAGCCCCAGAATTTT. This codes for CASSPNPGTVSQPQNF.

This clonotype was recorded at least ten times. Here the CDR3 reads CASGPGRAGNEQFF. In nucleotides, the CDR3 is TGTGCCAGCGGTCCCGGGAGGGCCGGCAATGAGCAGTTCTTC. This rearrangement joins TRBV6-2 or TRBV6-3 to TRBJ2-1; 8 nucleotides match TRBD2. This CDR3 comprises 14 residues. The V and J ends lost 8 bases and 6 bases, in that order; junction bases with no gene match: 9. The germline CDR1 and CDR2 sequences are MNHEY and SVGEGT.

This clonotype was recorded many times. J is TRBJ2-1 and V is TRBV7-2; 9 bases line up with TRBD2. The trim removed 7 bases at V and 7 bases at J, leaving 8 bases unmatched. This CDR3 comprises 14 residues. CDR1 is SGHTA, CDR2 FQGNSA, per germline. The CDR3 region has the DNA TGTGCCAGCAACAAGGCTAGCGGGACTAATGAGCAGTTCTTC. As protein: CASNKASGTNEQFF.

This clonotype was seen ten or more times. The V call is TRBV7-2, the J call TRBJ2-1; 10 bases line up with TRBD1. The CDR3 length is 16 residues. Trimming cost V 5 bases and J 8 bases; bases outside gene matches: 12. Germline CDR1 SGHTA, CDR2 FQGNSA. In nucleotides, the CDR3 is TGTGCCAGCAGCACTAGGACCGGGACAGGGGTCGATGAGCAGTTCTTC. It codes for CASSTRTGTGVDEQFF.

At least ten counts were recorded for this clonotype. The rearrangement joins TRBV20-1 to TRBJ2-1; 12 bases align to TRBD2. CDR1 and CDR2 from the germline V gene are DFQATT and SNEGSKA (reference sequence). The CDR3 extends over 17 amino acids. Unmatched junction bases numbered 14, after V lost 4 bases and J lost 7 bases. The CDR3 reads CSANRFQTSGSGNEQFF. DNA of the CDR3: TGCAGTGCTAACCGCTTCCAGACTAGCGGGAGTGGGAATGAGCAGTTCTTC.

This clonotype was counted at least ten times. The chain combines TRBV5-1 with TRBJ2-3; 10 nucleotides match TRBD1. The CDR3 covers 15 residues. Trimming took 2 bases from V and 4 from J; bases not matched to a gene: 4. The germline V gene encodes CDR1 SGHRS and CDR2 YFSETQ. This CDR3 is CASSLPDRGADTQYF. CDR3 nucleotides: TGCGCCAGCAGCTTACCGGACAGGGGGGCAGATACGCAGTATTTT.

This clonotype was counted at least ten times. The V call is TRBV9, the J call TRBJ2-5, with D tentatively TRBD2 (5 bases). Looked up from germline, CDR1 is SGDLS and CDR2 is YYNGEE. The V gene lost 3 bases and the J gene lost 4 bases, with 13 bases spanning the gap. There are 14 residues in the CDR3. CDR3 residues: CASSARVFGETQYF. The CDR3 DNA follows: TGTGCCAGCAGCGCGAGGGTGTTCGGAGAGACCCAGTACTTC.

At least ten counts were recorded for this clonotype. The chain uses TRBV5-1 and TRBJ2-1; 10 bases line up with TRBD2. V lost 4 bases, J lost 5 bases, and 6 bases stayed unmatched. Germline V CDR1 and CDR2: SGHRS, YFSETQ. The CDR3 has 15 amino acids. The CDR3 nucleotides are TGCGCCAGCAGCCAGACTAGCGGGTCTCACAATGAGCAGTTCTTC. Translation: CASSQTSGSHNEQFF.

This clonotype was seen repeatedly, ten times or more. The chain uses TRBV20-1 and TRBJ1-2; weak D call: TRBD1 (5 bases). The CDR3 covers 13 residues. Germline V lookup: CDR1 DFQATT, CDR2 SNEGSKA (reference sequence). V lost 6 bases and J 8 bases, leaving 19 bases between the germline ends. In nucleotides, the CDR3 is TGCAGTGCCATAGACCAAGGGGCGGGGGGCTACACCTTC. The encoded protein is CSAIDQGAGGYTF.

At least ten counts were recorded for this clonotype. The V and J genes are TRBV27 and TRBJ2-7; TRBD1 agrees at 10 bases. The germline gives CDR1 MNHEY, CDR2 SMNVEV (reference sequence). With 3 bases clipped from V and 1 base from J, the junction kept 3 bases outside the gene matches. The CDR3 consists of 15 residues. CDR3 in amino acids: CASSFGTGESYEQYF. The DNA for the CDR3 is TGTGCCAGCAGTTTTGGGACAGGGGAATCCTACGAGCAGTACTTC.

This clonotype was seen at least ten times. The gene calls are TRBV5-1 and TRBJ2-7; TRBD2 aligns across 9 bases. CDR3 length equals 14 residues. Germline V gene sequence: CDR1 SGHRS, CDR2 YFSETQ. V lost 0 bases to trimming and J lost 6 bases; unmatched junction nucleotides: 4. The CDR3 loop is CASSLVTLAGEQYF. The CDR3 bases are TGCGCCAGCAGCTTGGTGACACTAGCGGGCGAGCAGTACTTC.

This clonotype showed up many times. The chain employs TRBV7-9 and TRBJ2-2, with 7 bases that match TRBD1. The V and J ends lost 4 bases and 1 base, in that order; junction bases with no gene match: 6. The CDR3 sequence is 16 residues long. The germline gives CDR1 SEHNR, CDR2 FQNEAQ (reference sequence). The CDR3 coding sequence is TGTGCCAGCAGCTCCCATCGACAGGGGAACACCGGGGAGCTGTTTTTT. Amino acids: CASSSHRQGNTGELFF.